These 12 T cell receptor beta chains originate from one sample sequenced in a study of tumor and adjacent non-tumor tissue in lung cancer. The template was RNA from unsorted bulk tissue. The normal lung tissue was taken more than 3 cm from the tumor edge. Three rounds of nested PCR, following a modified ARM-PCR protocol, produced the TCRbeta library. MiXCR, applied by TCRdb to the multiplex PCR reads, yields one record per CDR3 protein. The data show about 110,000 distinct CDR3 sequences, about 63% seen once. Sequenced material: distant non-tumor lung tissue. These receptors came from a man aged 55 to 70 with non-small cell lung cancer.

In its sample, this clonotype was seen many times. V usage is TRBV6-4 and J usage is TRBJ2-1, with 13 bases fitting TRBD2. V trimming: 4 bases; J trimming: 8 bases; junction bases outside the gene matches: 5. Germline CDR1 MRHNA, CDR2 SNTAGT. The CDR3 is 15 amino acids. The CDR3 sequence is CASSGGLAGIHEQFF. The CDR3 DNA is TGTGCCAGCAGTGGGGGACTAGCGGGGATCCATGAGCAGTTCTTC.

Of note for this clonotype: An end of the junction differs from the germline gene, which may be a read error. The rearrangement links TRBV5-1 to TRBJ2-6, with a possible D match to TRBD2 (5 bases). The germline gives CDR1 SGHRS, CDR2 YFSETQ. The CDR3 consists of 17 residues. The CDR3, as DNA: TGCGCCAGCAGCTTGCTAGGGAGCAGATCTGGGTCCAACGTCTTGACTTTC. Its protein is CASSLLGSRSGSNVLTF.

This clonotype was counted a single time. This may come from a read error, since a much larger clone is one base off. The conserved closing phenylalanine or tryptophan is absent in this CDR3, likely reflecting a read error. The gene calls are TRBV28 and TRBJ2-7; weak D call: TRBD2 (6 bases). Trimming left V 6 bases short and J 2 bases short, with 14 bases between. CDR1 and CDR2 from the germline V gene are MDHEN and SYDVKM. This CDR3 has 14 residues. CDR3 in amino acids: CASRPGGTTYEQYS. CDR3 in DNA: TGTGCCAGCAGGCCCGGGGGAACTACCTACGAGCAGTACTCC.

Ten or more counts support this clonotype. As DNA, the CDR3 is TGTGCCAGCAGTTACTCGACGGTAGCGGGGAGACCTTCTTTTTACAATGAGCAGTTCTTC. Protein: CASSYSTVAGRPSFYNEQFF. The chain couples TRBV6-2 or TRBV6-3 to TRBJ2-1; 8 positions agree with TRBD2. Trimming took 0 bases from V and 4 from J; bases not matched to a gene: 17. CDR3 size: 20 residues. CDR1 is MNHEY, CDR2 SVGEGT, per germline.

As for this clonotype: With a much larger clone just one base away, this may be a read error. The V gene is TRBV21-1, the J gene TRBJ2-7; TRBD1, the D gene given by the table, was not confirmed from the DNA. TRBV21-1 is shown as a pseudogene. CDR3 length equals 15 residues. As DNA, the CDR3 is TGTGCCAGCAGCAAAGACCCTAGGCGCAGGGGCGAGCAGTACTTC. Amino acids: CASSKDPRRRGEQYF.

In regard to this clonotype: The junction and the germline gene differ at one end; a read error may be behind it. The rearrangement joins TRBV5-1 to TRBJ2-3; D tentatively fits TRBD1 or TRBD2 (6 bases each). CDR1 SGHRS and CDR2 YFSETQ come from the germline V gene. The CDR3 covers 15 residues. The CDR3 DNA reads TGCGCCAGCAGGAGGACGGGGGCGCTAGCAGATATGCAGTATTTT. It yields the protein CASRRTGALADMQYF.

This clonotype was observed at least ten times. CDR3 residues: CSAKLAGTNEQYF. The CDR3 nucleotides read TGCAGTGCTAAACTAGCGGGGACCAACGAGCAGTACTTC. The chain employs TRBV20-1 and TRBJ2-7; TRBD2 aligns across 10 bases. V trimming: 4 bases; J trimming: 5 bases; junction bases outside the gene matches: 5. Germline CDR1 reads DFQATT; CDR2 reads SNEGSKA (reference sequence). The CDR3 contains 13 residues.

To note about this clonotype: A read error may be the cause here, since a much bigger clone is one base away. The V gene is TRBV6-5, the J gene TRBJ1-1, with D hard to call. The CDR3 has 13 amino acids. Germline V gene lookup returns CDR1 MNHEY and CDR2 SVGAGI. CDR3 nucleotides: TGTGCCGGCAGAAGGGAGACGAACACTGAAGCTTTCTTT. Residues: CAGRRETNTEAFF.

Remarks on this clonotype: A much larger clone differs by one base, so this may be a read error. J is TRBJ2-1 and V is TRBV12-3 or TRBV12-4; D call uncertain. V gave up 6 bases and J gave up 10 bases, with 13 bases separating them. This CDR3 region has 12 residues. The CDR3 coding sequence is TGTGCCAGCAGCCTCCGTAGCAGGGAGCAGTTCTTC. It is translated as CASSLRSREQFF.

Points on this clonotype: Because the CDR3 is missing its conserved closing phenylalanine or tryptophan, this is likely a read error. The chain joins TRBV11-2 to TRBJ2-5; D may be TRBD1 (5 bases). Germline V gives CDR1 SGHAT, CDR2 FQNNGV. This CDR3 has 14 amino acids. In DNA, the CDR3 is TGTGACATCAGTCCGGCAGGGTCTGGAGAGACCCAGTACTTG. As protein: CDISPAGSGETQYL.

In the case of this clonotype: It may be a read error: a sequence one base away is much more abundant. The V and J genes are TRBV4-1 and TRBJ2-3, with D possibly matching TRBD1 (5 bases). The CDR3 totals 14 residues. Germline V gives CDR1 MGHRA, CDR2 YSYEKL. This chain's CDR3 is CAGSQVLVGDMQYF. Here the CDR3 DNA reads TGCGCCGGCAGCCAAGTATTAGTAGGGGATATGCAGTATTTT.

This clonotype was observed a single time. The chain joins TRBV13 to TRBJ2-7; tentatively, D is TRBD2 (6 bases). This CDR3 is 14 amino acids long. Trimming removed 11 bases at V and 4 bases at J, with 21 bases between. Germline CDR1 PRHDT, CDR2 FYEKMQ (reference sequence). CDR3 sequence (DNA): TGTGCCGGAAGCTCCATTCCGGGAGAGTACGAGCAGTACTTC. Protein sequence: CAGSSIPGEYEQYF.